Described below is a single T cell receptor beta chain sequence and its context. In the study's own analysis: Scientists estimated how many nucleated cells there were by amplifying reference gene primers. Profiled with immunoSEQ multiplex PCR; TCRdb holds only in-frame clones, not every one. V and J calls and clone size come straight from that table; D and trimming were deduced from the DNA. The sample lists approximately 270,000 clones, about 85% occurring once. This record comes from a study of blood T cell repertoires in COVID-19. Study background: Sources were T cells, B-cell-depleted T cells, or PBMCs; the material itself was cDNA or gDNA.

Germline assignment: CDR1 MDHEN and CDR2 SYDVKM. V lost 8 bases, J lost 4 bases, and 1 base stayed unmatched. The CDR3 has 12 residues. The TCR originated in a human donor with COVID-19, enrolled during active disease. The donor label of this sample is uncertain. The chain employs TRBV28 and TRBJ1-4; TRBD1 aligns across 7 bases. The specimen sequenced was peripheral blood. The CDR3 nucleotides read TGTGCCAGCCGGGACAGTAATGAAAAACTGTTTTTT. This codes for CASRDSNEKLFF.